This T cell receptor beta chain was retrieved from a study of cytomegalovirus exposure and HLA in healthy donors. Both 60 Vbeta primers and 13 Jbeta primers went into the PCR. The assay was immunoSEQ multiplex PCR, and TCRdb's table has in-frame clones only and misses some. The table lists over 100,000 clones, approximately 80% of them singletons. V lost 4 bases, J lost 7 bases, and 11 bases lay in between. This CDR3 has 13 residues. Germline V gene data show CDR1 as KGHSH and CDR2 as LQKENI. The clonotype was recovered from a female donor in good health and CMV-seronegative. The chain recombines TRBV18 with TRBJ2-1; D is perhaps TRBD2 (5 bases). Input material: PBMCs. CDR3 loop: CASSLGLANEQFF. The CDR3 nucleotides are TGTGCCAGCTCACTCGGTCTAGCTAATGAGCAGTTCTTC.